Presented here are 26 T cell receptor beta chains from one specimen sequenced in a study of T cells expressing NK-cell markers. TCRdb reanalyzed the 5' RACE reads and collapses them to one entry per CDR3 protein, without DNA. Its clone listing holds 250,000 to 300,000 distinct CDR3 sequences. The sample consisted of blood T cells: a sorted CD56 or NKG2C T cell subset, CD4+ or CD8+ T cells, or bulk PBMC T cells (not recorded which). These receptors all stem from a young man in good health.

The chain employs TRBV11-2 and TRBJ1-4. This CDR3 comprises 14 residues. Germline V CDR1 and CDR2: SGHAT, FQNNGV. Here the CDR3 reads CASSLAVTEGKLFF.

The rearrangement uses TRBV6-1 and TRBJ2-7; the TCRdb D gene call, TRBD2, has no DNA to confirm it. Germline loops: CDR1 MNHNS, CDR2 SASEGT. The CDR3 extends over 15 amino acids. The CDR3 spells CASSTPGLAANEQYF.

The chain combines TRBV7-2 with TRBJ2-3. CDR3 length equals 15 residues. Germline V gene lookup returns CDR1 SGHTA and CDR2 FQGNSA. This chain's CDR3 is CASSFSSTSTDTQYF.

This chain joins TRBV18 and TRBJ2-7; TCRdb names TRBD1, which stays unverified in the absence of DNA. This CDR3 has 14 amino acids. Germline V gene data show CDR1 as KGHSH and CDR2 as LQKENI. CDR3: CASSLRRDIYEQYF.

The rearrangement joins TRBV7-9 to TRBJ1-1. Germline V gene data show CDR1 as SEHNR and CDR2 as FQNEAQ (reference sequence). The CDR3 spans 17 residues. CDR3 in amino acids: CASSGSNKMFMNTEAFF.

V is TRBV12-5 and J is TRBJ2-5; TCRdb designates TRBD1, a call that cannot be tested without DNA. Germline CDR1 and CDR2: LGHNT and FRNRAP. This CDR3 has 14 residues. CDR3 amino acids: CASGSRDILETQYF.

The chain joins TRBV20-1 to TRBJ2-1; TCRdb outputs TRBD2, but without DNA this stays unchecked. CDR1 DFQATT and CDR2 SNEGSKA come from the germline V gene (reference sequence). The CDR3 contains 17 residues. CDR3 amino acids: CSARDKLRGGSSNEQFF.

This chain connects TRBV7-3 to TRBJ2-1. Germline V lookup: CDR1 SGHTA, CDR2 FQGTGA. The CDR3 is 12 residues long. This CDR3 is CASSTASNEQFF.

The rearrangement uses TRBV3-1 and TRBJ2-5. This CDR3 has 16 amino acids. Germline values: CDR1 LGHDT, CDR2 YNNKEL (reference sequence). This CDR3 reads CASSQGIGQVDETQYF.

The chain combines TRBV12-3 or TRBV12-4 with TRBJ1-5. The length of the CDR3 is 16 residues. CDR3: CASRNHGELNNQPQHF.

This sequence joins TRBV14 and TRBJ2-1; no DNA is available, so the TRBD2 call from TCRdb remains unchecked. Looked up from germline, CDR1 is SGHDN and CDR2 is FVKESK. The CDR3 has 17 amino acids. CDR3 in amino acids: CASSHRTGLVGYNEQFF.

CDR3 in amino acids: CASSLVGGRKRELFF. V usage is TRBV7-2 and J usage is TRBJ2-2; the D call of TRBD2 rests on TCRdb alone, since no DNA is present to check it. Germline lookup yields CDR1 SGHTA and CDR2 FQGNSA. The CDR3 consists of 15 residues.

The chain's CDR3 is CASSPGTRGPGTQYF. V gene TRBV6-5 combines with J gene TRBJ2-3; TCRdb returns TRBD2, unconfirmable since there is no DNA. Germline V CDR1 and CDR2: MNHEY, SVGAGI. The CDR3 is made up of 15 amino acids.

The genes are TRBV4-2 and TRBJ1-6; TCRdb gives TRBD1 as the D gene, but with no DNA this cannot be confirmed. Looked up from germline, CDR1 is LGHNA and CDR2 is YNFKEQ. This CDR3 is 15 amino acids long. The CDR3 reads CASSQSPDYNSPLHF.

The genes are TRBV6-1 and TRBJ2-1; there is no DNA to check the TCRdb D call of TRBD2. Germline-derived CDR1 and CDR2 are MNHNS and SASEGT. The CDR3 loop spans 17 amino acids. The CDR3 sequence is CASTPGWTGTSGNEQFF.

The chain uses TRBV5-1 and TRBJ1-5. CDR1 and CDR2 (germline): SGHRS, YFSETQ. This CDR3 is 14 amino acids long. CDR3 loop: CASRVEGGNQPQHF.

This sequence joins TRBV10-3 and TRBJ1-1; checking the TCRdb D call of TRBD1 is not possible without DNA. This CDR3 has 14 residues. Germline lookup yields CDR1 ENHRY and CDR2 SYGVKD. The CDR3 protein is CAISPGSPNTEAFF.

The chain combines TRBV6-5 with TRBJ1-2; TCRdb lists TRBD1, though no DNA is available to test this call. Looked up from germline, CDR1 is MNHEY and CDR2 is SVGAGI. The CDR3 length is 14 residues. CDR3 sequence: CASSYFQWGAGYTF.

The rearrangement joins TRBV15 to TRBJ1-1; TCRdb's D call, TRBD1, is unchecked because there is no DNA. Germline CDR1 is LNHNV and CDR2 is YYDKDF (reference sequence). This CDR3 has 18 amino acids. This CDR3 reads CATSREGTGLLRNTEAFF.

The chain couples TRBV20-1 to TRBJ2-3; the TCRdb D gene call, TRBD1, has no DNA to confirm it. Germline-derived CDR1 and CDR2 are DFQATT and SNEGSKA (reference sequence). The CDR3 totals 16 residues. The CDR3 region is CSARDWGTGRTDTQYF.

This chain links TRBV15 with TRBJ2-7; TCRdb indicates TRBD1, and absent DNA this call remains unverified. This CDR3 comprises 15 residues. The germline gives CDR1 LNHNV, CDR2 YYDKDF (reference sequence). The CDR3 protein is CATSREGGMSYEQYF.

The J gene is TRBJ2-6, the V gene TRBV20-1; TCRdb indicates TRBD1, and absent DNA this call remains unverified. In germline, CDR1 is DFQATT, CDR2 SNEGSKA (reference sequence). There are 16 residues in the CDR3. CDR3 loop: CSAKGQSYSGANVLTF.

The chain links TRBV28 to TRBJ2-3; the TCRdb call, TRBD2, lacks DNA for checking. CDR1 and CDR2 from the germline V gene are MDHEN and SYDVKM. The CDR3 consists of 18 residues. The CDR3 here is CASSPYAPWLAQLDTQYF. Complete variable domain (other parts from reference TRBV28 and TRBJ2-3): DVKVTQSSRYLVKRTGEKVFLECVQDMDHENMFWYRQDPGLGLRLIYFSYDVKMKEKGDIPEGYSVSREKKERFSLILESASTNQTSMYLCASSPYAPWLAQLDTQYFGPGTRLTVL.

The chain joins TRBV18 to TRBJ2-7; TCRdb calls TRBD1, which cannot be checked without DNA. The CDR3 totals 14 residues. Germline CDR1 is KGHSH and CDR2 is LQKENI. CDR3 in amino acids: CASSPKDRTYEQYF.

The J gene is TRBJ2-7, the V gene TRBV20-1; TCRdb calls TRBD2, which cannot be checked without DNA. The CDR3 covers 15 residues. Germline values: CDR1 DFQATT, CDR2 SNEGSKA (reference sequence). Here the CDR3 reads CSARSLAGGPREQYF.

The rearrangement joins TRBV29-1 to TRBJ2-5; TCRdb reports TRBD1, a call that lacks DNA to check it against. Germline values: CDR1 SQVTM, CDR2 ANQGSEA. CDR3 size: 14 residues. The CDR3 spells CSGSWDRLQETQYF.